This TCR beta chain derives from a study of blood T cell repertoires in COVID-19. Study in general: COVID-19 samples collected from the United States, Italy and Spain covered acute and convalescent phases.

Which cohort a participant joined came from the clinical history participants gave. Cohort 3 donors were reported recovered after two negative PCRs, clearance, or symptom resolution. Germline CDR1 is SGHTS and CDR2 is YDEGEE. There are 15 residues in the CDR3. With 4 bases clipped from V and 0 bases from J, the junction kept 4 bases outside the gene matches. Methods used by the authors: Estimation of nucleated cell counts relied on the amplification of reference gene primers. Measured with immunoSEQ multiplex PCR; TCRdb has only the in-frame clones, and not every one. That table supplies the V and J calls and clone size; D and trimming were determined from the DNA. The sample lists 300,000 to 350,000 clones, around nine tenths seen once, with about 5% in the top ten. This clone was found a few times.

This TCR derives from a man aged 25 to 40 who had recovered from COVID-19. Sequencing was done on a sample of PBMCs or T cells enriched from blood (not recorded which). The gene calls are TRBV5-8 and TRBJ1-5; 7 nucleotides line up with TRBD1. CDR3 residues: CASSLQGFSNQPQHF. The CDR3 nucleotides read TGTGCCAGCAGCCTACAGGGGTTTAGCAATCAGCCCCAGCATTTT.